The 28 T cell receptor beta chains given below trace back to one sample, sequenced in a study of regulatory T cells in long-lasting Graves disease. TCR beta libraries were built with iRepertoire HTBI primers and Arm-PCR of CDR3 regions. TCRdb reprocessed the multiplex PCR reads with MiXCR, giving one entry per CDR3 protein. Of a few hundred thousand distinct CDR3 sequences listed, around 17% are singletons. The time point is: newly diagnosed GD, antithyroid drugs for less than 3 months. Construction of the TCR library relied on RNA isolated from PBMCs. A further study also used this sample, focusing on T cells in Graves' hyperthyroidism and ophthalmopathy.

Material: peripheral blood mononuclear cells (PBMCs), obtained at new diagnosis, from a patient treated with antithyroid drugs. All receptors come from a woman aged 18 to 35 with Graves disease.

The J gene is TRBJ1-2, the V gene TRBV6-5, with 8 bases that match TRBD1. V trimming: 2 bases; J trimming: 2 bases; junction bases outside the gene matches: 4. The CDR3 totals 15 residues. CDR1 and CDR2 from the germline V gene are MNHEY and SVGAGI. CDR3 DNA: TGTGCCAGCAGTTACGATCAGGGGGCGAACTATGGCTACACCTTC. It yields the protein CASSYDQGANYGYTF.

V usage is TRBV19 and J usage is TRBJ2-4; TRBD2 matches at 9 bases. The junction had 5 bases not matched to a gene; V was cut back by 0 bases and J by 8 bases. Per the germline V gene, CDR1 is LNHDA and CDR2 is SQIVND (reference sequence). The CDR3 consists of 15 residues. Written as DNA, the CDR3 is TGTGCCAGTAGTATAGATCGACGCGGGGGGGACATTCAGTACTTC. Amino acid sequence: CASSIDRRGGDIQYF.

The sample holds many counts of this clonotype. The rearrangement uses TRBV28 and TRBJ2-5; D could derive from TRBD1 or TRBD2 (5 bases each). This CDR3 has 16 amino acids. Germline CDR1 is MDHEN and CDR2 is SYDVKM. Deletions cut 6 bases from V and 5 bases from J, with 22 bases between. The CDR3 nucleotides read TGTGCCAGCAGAGCTCTCACCGGGGCCGGAGAGGAGACCCAGTACTTC. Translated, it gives CASRALTGAGEETQYF.

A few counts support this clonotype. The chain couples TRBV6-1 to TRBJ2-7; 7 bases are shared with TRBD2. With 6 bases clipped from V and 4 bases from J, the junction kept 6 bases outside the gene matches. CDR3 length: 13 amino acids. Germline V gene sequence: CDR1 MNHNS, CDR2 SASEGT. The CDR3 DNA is TGTGCCAGCAGCAGCAGCGGGGAGTACGAGCAGTACTTC. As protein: CASSSSGEYEQYF.

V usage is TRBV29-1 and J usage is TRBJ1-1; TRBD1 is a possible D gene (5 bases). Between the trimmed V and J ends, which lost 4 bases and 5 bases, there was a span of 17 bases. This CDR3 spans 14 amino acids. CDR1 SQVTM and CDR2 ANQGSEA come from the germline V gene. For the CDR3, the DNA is TGCAGCGTTGTCCCCGTAAGGGGAAGAACTGAAGCTTTCTTT. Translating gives CSVVPVRGRTEAFF. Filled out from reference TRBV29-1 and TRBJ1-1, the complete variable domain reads SAVISQKPSRDICQRGTSLTIQCQVDSQVTMMFWYRQQPGQSLTLIATANQGSEATYESGFVIDKFPISRPNLTFSTLTVSNMSPEDSSIYLCSVVPVRGRTEAFFGQGTRLTVV.

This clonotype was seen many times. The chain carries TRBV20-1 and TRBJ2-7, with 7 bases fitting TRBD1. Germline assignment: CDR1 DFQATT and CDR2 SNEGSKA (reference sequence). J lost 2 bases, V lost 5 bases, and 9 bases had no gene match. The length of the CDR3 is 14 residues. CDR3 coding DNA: TGCAGTGCTTCATCGGACAGGCGACCCTACGAGCAGTACTTC. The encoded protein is CSASSDRRPYEQYF.

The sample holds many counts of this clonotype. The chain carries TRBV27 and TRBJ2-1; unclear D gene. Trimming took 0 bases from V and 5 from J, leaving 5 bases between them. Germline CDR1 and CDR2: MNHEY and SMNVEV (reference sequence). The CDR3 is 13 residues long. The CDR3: CASSLSKNNEQFF. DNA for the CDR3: TGTGCCAGCAGTTTATCGAAAAACAATGAGCAGTTCTTC.

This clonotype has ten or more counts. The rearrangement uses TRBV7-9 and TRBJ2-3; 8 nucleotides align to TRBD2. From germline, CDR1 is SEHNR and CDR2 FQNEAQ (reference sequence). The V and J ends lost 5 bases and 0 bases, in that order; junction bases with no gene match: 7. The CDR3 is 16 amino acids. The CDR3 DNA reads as TGTGCCAGCAGCCCCTACCGGGGGGGGAGCACAGATACGCAGTATTTT. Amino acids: CASSPYRGGSTDTQYF.

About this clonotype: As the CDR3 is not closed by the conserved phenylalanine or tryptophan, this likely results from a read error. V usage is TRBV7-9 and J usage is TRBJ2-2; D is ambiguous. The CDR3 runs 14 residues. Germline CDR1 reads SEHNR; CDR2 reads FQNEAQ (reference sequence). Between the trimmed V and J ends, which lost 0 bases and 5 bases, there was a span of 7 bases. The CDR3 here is CASSLAQSTGELFL. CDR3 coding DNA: TGTGCCAGCAGCTTAGCGCAGAGTACCGGGGAGCTGTTTCTT.

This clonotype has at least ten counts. This chain's CDR3 is CASSGGNAPLHF. The CDR3 coding sequence is TGTGCCAGCAGTGGAGGGAACGCACCCCTCCACTTT. The V call is TRBV25-1, the J call TRBJ1-6; D not resolved. V lost 4 bases and J 11 bases, leaving 9 bases between the germline ends. Germline V CDR1 and CDR2: MGHDK, SYGVNS. CDR3 length: 12 residues.

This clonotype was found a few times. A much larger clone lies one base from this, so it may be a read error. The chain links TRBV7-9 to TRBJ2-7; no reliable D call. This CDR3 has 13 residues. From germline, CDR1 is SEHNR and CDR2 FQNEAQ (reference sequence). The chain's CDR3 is CVSSSAKTYEQYF. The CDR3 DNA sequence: TGTGTCAGCAGCTCGGCCAAGACCTACGAGCAGTACTTC.

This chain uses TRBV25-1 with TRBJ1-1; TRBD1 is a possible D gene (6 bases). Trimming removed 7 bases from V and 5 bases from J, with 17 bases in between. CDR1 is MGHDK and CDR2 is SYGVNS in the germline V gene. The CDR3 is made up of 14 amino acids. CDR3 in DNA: TGTGCCAGCAAGGACCTCAGGGGTAGAACTGAAGCTTTCTTT. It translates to CASKDLRGRTEAFF.

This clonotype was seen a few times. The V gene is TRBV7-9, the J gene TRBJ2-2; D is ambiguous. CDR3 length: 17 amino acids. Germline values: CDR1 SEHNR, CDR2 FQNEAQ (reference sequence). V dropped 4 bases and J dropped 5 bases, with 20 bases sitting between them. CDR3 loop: CASSSIPRVAATGELFF. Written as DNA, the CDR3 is TGTGCCAGCAGCTCCATCCCCCGGGTCGCGGCAACCGGGGAGCTGTTTTTT.

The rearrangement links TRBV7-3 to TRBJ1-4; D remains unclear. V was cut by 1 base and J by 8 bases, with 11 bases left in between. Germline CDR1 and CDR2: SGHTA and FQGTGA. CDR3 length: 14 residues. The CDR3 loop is CASSLRVNPEKLFF. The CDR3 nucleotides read TGTGCCAGCAGCTTAAGGGTGAATCCGGAAAAACTGTTTTTT.

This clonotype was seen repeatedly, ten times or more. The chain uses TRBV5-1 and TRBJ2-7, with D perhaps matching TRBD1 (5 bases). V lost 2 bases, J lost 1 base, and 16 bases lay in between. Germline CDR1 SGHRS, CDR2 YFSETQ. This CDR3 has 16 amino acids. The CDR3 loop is CASSFGPPGFSYEQYF. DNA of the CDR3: TGCGCCAGCAGCTTTGGGCCCCCAGGGTTTTCCTACGAGCAGTACTTC.

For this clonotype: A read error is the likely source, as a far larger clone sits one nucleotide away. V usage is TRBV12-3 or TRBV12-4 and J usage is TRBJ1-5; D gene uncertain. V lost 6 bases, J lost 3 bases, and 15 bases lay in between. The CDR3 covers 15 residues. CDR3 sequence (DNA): TGTGCCAGCAGCCGAGATTTTAGTGACAATCAGCCCCAGCATTTT. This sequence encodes CASSRDFSDNQPQHF.

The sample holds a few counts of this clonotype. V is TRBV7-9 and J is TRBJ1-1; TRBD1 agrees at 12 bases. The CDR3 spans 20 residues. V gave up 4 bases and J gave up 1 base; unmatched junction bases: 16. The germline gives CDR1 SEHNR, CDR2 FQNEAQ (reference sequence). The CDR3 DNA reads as TGTGCCAGCAGCTCCGGGACAGGGGGCGCAAAGTCGGAGTGGAACACTGAAGCTTTCTTT. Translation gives CASSSGTGGAKSEWNTEAFF.

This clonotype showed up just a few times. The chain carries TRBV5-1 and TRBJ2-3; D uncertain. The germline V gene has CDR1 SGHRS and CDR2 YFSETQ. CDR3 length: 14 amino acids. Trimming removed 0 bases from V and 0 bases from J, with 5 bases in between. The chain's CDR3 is CASSLDISTDTQYF. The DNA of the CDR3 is TGCGCCAGCAGCTTGGACATCAGCACAGATACGCAGTATTTT.

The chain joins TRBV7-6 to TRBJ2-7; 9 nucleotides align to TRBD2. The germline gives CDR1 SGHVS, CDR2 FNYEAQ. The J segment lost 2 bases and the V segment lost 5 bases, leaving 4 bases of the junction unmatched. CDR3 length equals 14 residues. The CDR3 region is CASSPGTSTYEQYF. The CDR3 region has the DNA TGTGCCAGCAGCCCCGGGACTAGCACCTACGAGCAGTACTTC.

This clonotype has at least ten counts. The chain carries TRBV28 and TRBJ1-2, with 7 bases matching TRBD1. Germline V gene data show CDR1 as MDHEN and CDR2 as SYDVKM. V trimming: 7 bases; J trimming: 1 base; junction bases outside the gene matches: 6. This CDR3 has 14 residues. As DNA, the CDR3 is TGTGCCAGCACCCTTGGACAGGTTAACTATGGCTACACCTTC. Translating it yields CASTLGQVNYGYTF.

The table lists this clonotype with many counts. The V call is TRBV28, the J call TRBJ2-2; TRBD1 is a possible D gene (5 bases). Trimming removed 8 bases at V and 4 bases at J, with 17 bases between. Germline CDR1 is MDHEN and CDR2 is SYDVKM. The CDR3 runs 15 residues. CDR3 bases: TGTGCCAGCCTTTTTGGGGCTCTTACCACCGGGGAGCTGTTTTTT. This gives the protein CASLFGALTTGELFF.

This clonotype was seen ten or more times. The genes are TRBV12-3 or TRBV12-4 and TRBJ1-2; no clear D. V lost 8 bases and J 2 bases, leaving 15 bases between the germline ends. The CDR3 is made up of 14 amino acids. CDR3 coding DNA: TGTGCCAGCTCGGACGGGTGGCTGAACTATGGCTACACCTTC. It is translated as CASSDGWLNYGYTF.

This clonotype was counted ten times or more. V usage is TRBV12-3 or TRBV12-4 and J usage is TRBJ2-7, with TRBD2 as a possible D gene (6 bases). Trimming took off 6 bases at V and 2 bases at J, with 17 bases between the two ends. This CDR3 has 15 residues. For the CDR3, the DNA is TGTGCCAGCAGCCCCCCCCGGGGGAGAGCCTACGAGCAGTACTTC. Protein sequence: CASSPPRGRAYEQYF.

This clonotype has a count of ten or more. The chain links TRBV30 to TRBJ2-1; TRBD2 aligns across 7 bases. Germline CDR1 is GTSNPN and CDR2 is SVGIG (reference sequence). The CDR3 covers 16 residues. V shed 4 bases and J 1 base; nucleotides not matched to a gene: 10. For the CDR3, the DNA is TGTGCCTGGACTCCTGTGGGCGGGAGTTCCTACAATGAGCAGTTCTTC. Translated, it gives CAWTPVGGSSYNEQFF.

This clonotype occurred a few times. CDR3 loop: CASTSGQSSTGYTF. The CDR3 region has the DNA TGCGCCAGCACCTCGGGGCAGAGTAGTACTGGCTACACCTTC. This rearrangement joins TRBV5-1 to TRBJ1-2; D is perhaps TRBD1 (5 bases). CDR1 is SGHRS and CDR2 is YFSETQ in the germline V gene. This CDR3 region has 14 residues. The V end was cut by 6 bases, the J end by 7 bases, with 19 bases between.

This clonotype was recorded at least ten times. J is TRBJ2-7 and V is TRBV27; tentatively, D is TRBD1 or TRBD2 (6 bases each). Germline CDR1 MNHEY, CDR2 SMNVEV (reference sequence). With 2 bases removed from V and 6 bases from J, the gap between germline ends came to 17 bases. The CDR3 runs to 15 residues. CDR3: CASSLVSRGGFEQYF. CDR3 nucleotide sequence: TGTGCCAGCAGTTTAGTGAGCAGGGGAGGATTCGAGCAGTACTTC.

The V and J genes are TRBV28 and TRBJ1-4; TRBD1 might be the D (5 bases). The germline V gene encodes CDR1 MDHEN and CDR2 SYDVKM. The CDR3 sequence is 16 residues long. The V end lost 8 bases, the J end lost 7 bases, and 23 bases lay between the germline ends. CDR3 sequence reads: CASSPLGAADVEKLFF. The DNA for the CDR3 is TGTGCCAGCTCCCCTCTCGGGGCAGCCGACGTTGAAAAACTGTTTTTT.

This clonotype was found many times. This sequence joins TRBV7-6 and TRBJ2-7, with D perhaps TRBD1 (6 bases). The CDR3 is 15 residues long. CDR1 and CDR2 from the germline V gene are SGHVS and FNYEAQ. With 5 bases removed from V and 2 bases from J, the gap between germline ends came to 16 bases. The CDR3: CASSPLPGHAYEQYF. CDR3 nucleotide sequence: TGTGCCAGCAGCCCCCTTCCGGGACACGCCTACGAGCAGTACTTC.